This TCR beta chain is from a study of vaccination effects on CD4 cells after COVID-19. J gave up 1 base and V 4 bases, and 12 bases lay outside the gene matches. CDR1 and CDR2 (germline): MNHEY, SMNVEV (reference sequence). The CDR3 totals 18 residues. A word on this clone: Its target is not known.

Subsequent to less than 13 days of culture, CD4+ T cells were isolated. BNT162b2 vaccine or mRNA-1273 vaccine was given to participants in two doses. Libraries were prepared by immunoSEQ multiplex PCR; TCRdb keeps only in-frame clonotypes and omits some of them. The data hold fewer than 75,000 clones, with approximately 80% observed a single time. The V and J genes are TRBV27 and TRBJ2-1; 8 bases align to TRBD2. The TCR originated in a human donor who received a COVID-19 vaccine. Sample: CD4+ T cells from PBMCs cultured without peptide, taken after COVID-19 vaccination. CDR3 loop: CASSSVLSGSYSYNEQFF. CDR3 DNA sequence: TGTGCCAGCAGTTCAGTCTTAAGCGGGAGTTATTCCTACAATGAGCAGTTCTTC.